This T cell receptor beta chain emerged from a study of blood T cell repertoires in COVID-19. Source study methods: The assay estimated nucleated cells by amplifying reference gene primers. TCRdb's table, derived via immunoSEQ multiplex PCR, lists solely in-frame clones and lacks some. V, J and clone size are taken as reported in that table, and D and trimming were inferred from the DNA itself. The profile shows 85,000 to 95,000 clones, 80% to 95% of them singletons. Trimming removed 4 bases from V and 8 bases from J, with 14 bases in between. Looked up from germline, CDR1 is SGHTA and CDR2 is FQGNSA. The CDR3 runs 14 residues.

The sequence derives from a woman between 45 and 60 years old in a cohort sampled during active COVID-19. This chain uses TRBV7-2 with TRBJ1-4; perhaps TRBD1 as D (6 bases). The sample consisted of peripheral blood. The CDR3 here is CASSSQRGGEKLFF. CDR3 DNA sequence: TGTGCCAGCAGCTCGCAGAGGGGGGGAGAAAAACTGTTTTTT.